This T cell receptor (beta chain) was identified during a study of T cell repertoires in cytomegalovirus infection. Across the whole study: The public TCR beta signatures pointed to both CMV infection and matching HLA type.

CDR3 length: 17 amino acids. Germline values: CDR1 SGHTA, CDR2 FQGNSA. V was trimmed by 2 bases and J by 2 bases, leaving 15 bases between them. MiXCR, run by TCRdb on the reads, gives a single entry per CDR3 protein. This sample has around 530,000 distinct CDR3 sequences, with roughly 29% found just once. This clonotype was observed a single time. What it binds is not known. Notes on the study in general: CMV carriers having the relevant HLA were flagged by cumulative public TCR beta family frequency. The response measured ex vivo was dominated by TCR beta clonotypes (HLA-C-restricted and CMV-specific).

The sequenced sample was PBMCs. V is TRBV7-2 and J is TRBJ1-4, with D unresolved. This clonotype originated in a human donor in good health (CMV status not recorded). Some clones in this sample may be carry-over from other donors' samples. CDR3 in DNA: TGTGCCAGCAGCTTAAAGAGGCATAGTAGTACTAATGAAAAACTGTTTTTT. It yields the protein CASSLKRHSSTNEKLFF.